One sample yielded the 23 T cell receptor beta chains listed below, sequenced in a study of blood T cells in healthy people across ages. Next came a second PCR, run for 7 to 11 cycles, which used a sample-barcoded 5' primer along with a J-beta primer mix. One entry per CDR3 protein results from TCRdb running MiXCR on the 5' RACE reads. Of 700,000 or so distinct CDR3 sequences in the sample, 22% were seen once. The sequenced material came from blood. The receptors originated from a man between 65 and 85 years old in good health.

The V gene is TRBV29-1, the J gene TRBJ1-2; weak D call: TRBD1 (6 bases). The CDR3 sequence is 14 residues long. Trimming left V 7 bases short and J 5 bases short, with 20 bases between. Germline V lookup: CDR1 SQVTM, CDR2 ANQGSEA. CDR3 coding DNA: TGCAGCGCCCGAGGGGGGACGAATATTTATGGCTACACCTTC. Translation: CSARGGTNIYGYTF.

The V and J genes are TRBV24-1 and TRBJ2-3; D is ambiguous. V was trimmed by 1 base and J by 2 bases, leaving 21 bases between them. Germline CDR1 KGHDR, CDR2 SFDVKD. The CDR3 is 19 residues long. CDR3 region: CATSDFFGSRATNTDTQYF. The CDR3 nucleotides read TGTGCCACCAGTGATTTTTTTGGTTCCAGAGCGACAAACACAGATACGCAGTATTTT.

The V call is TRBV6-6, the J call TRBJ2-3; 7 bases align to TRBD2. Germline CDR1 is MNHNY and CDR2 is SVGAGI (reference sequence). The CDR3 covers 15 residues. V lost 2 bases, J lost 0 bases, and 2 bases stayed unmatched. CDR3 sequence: CASSYGRGSTDTQYF. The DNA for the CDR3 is TGTGCCAGCAGTTACGGGCGGGGGAGCACAGATACGCAGTATTTT.

For the CDR3, the DNA is TGTGCCACTACTAGCGGGGGGGCGTGGGAGCAGTACTTC. It is translated as CATTSGGAWEQYF. This rearrangement joins TRBV7-8 to TRBJ2-5; 13 bases line up with TRBD2. V lost 10 bases, J lost 11 bases, and 10 bases stayed unmatched. CDR1 SGHVS and CDR2 FQNEAQ come from the germline V gene. This CDR3 is built from 13 residues.

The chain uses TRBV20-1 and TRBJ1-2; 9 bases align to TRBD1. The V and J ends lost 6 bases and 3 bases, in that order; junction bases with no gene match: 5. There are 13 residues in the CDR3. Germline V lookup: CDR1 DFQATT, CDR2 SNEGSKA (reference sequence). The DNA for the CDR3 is TGCAGTGCGAACAGGGGGCGTGACTATGGCTACACCTTC. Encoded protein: CSANRGRDYGYTF.

The CDR3 nucleotides read TGCAGTGCCCCAGCGGGGGGATACAATGAGCAGTTCTTC. Protein product: CSAPAGGYNEQFF. The chain combines TRBV20-1 with TRBJ2-1; TRBD2 agrees at 9 bases. In germline, CDR1 is DFQATT, CDR2 SNEGSKA (reference sequence). CDR3 length: 13 residues. The V gene end was trimmed by 6 bases and the J gene end by 4 bases; junction bases not matched to a gene: 4.

CDR3 in amino acids: CSAPKGGPEYGYTF. The CDR3 DNA reads as TGCAGTGCTCCTAAGGGGGGACCGGAGTATGGCTACACCTTC. This rearrangement joins TRBV20-1 to TRBJ1-2; maybe TRBD1 (6 bases). Germline lookup yields CDR1 DFQATT and CDR2 SNEGSKA (reference sequence). This CDR3 has 14 residues. Trimming cost V 5 bases and J 5 bases, with 18 bases left between them.

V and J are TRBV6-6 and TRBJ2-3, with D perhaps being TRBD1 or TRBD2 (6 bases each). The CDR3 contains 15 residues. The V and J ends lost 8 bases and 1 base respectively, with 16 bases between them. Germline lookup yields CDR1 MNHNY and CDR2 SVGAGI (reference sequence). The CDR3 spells CASRKGGIGTDTQYF. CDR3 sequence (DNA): TGTGCCAGCCGTAAAGGGGGGATTGGCACAGATACGCAGTATTTT.

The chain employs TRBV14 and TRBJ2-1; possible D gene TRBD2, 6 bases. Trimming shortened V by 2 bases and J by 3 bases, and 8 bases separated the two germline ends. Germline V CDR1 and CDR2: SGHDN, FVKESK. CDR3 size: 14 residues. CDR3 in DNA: TGTGCCAGCAGCCAACTTAGCGGCTACAATGAGCAGTTCTTC. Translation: CASSQLSGYNEQFF.

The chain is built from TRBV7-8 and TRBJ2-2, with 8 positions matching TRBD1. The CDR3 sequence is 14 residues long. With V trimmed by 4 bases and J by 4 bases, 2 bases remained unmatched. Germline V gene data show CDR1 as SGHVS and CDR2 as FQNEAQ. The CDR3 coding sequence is TGTGCCAGCAGCTCGACAGGGGTCACCGGGGAGCTGTTTTTT. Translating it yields CASSSTGVTGELFF.

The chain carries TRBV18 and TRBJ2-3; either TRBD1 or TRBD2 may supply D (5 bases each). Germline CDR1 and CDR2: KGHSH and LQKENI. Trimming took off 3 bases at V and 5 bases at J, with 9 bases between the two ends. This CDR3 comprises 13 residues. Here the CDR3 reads CASSPGAGDTQYF. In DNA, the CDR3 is TGTGCCAGCTCACCCGGGGCTGGAGATACGCAGTATTTT.

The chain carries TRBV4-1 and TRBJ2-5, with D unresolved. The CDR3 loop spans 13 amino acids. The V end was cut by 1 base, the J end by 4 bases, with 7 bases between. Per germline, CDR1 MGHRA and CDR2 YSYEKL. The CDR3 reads CASSQAHRETQYF. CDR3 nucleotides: TGCGCCAGCAGCCAAGCACATCGAGAGACCCAGTACTTC.

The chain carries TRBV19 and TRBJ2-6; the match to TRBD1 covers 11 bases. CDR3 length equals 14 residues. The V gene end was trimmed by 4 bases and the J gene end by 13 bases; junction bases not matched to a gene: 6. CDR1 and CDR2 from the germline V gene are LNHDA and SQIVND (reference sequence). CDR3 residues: CASSTPGQGEVLTF. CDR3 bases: TGTGCCAGTAGTACACCGGGACAGGGGGAGGTCCTGACTTTC.

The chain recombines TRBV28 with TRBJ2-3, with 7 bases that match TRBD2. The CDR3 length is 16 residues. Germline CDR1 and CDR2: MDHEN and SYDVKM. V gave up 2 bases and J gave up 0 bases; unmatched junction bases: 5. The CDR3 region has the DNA TGTGCCAGCAGTTTACCGGGGGGAACTAGCACAGATACGCAGTATTTT. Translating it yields CASSLPGGTSTDTQYF.

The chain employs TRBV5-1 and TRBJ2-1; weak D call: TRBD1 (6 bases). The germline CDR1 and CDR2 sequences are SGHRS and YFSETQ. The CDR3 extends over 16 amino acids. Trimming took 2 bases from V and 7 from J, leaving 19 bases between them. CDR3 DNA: TGCGCCAGCAGCTTACAGGACGGGACAAGGCGGAATGAGCAGTTCTTC. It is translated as CASSLQDGTRRNEQFF.

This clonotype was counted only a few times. CDR3: CASSSFGSSTNEKLFF. The CDR3, as DNA: TGTGCCAGCAGTTCCTTTGGCAGCTCAACTAATGAAAAACTGTTTTTT. The chain is built from TRBV12-3 or TRBV12-4 and TRBJ1-4; unclear D gene. V lost 4 bases and J lost 0, with 12 bases in between. CDR3 size: 16 residues.

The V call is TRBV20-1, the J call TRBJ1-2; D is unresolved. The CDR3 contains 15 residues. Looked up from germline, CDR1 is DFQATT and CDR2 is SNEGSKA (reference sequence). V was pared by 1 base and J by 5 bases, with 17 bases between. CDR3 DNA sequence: TGCAGTGCTAGAGTCGCCAGGAGATCCCCGTATGGCTACACCTTC. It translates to CSARVARRSPYGYTF.

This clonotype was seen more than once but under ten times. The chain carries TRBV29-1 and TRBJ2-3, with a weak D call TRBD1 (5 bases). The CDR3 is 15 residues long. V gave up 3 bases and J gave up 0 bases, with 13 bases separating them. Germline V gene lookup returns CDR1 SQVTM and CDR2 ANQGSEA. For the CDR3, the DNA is TGCAGCGTTGATACGGACATAATTAGCACAGATACGCAGTATTTT. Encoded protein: CSVDTDIISTDTQYF.

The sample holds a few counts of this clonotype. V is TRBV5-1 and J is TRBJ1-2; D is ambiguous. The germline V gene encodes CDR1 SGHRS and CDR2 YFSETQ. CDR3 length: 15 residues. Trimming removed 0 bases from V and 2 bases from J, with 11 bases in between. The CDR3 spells CASSLDGRGNYGYTF. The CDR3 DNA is TGCGCCAGCAGCTTGGATGGACGCGGGAACTATGGCTACACCTTC. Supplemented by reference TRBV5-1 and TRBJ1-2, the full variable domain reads KAGVTQTPRYLIKTRGQQVTLSCSPISGHRSVSWYQQTPGQGLQFLFEYFSETQRNKGNFPGRFSGRQFSNSRSEMNVSTLELGDSALYLCASSLDGRGNYGYTFGSGTRLTVV.

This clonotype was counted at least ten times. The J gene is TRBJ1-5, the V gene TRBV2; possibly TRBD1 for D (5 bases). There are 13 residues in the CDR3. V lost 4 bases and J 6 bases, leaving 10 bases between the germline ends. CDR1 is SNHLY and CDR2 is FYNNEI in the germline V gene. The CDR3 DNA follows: TGTGCCAGCAGTGGGGGTAGGGGTCAGCCCCAGCATTTT. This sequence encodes CASSGGRGQPQHF.

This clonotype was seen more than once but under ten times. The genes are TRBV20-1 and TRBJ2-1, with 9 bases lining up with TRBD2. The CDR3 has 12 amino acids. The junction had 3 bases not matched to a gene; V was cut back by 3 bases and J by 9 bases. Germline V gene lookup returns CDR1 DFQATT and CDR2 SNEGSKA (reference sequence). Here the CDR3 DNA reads TGCAGTGCTAGTAGGACTAGCGTTGAGCAGTTCTTC. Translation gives CSASRTSVEQFF.

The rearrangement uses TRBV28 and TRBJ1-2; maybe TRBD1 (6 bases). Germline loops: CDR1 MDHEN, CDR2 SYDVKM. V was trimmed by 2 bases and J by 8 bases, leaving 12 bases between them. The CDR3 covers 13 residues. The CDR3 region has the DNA TGTGCCAGCAGTTTAATGGGGGCGAGGGGCTACACCTTC. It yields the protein CASSLMGARGYTF.

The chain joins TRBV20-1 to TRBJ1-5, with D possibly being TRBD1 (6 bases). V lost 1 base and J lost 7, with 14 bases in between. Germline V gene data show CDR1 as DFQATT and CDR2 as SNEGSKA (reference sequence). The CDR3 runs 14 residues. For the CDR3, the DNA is TGCAGTGCTAGAGGGGAGGGGGTTTGGCAGCCCCAGCATTTT. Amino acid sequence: CSARGEGVWQPQHF.